The following is a T cell receptor beta chain sequence with its context. Its target is unknown. The data are from a study of T cell responses to AZD1222 COVID-19 vaccine. Study-wide points: Baseline seropositivity occurred in only a handful of AZD1222 recipients. Spike-specific TCR breadth rose after two AZD1222 doses, and depth rose as well.

Produced via immunoSEQ multiplex PCR; TCRdb's table is partial and in-frame only. The sample carries 150,000 to 200,000 clones, roughly 91% recorded once. Trimming took off 3 bases at V and 3 bases at J, with 13 bases between the two ends. The CDR3 extends over 14 amino acids. The germline CDR1 and CDR2 sequences are DFQATT and SNEGSKA (reference sequence). J is TRBJ2-3 and V is TRBV20-1; D gene uncertain. This TCR came from an adult in good health. The starting material was peripheral blood, obtained on day 0 of AZD1222 vaccination. The CDR3 coding sequence is TGCAGTGCTAGTACCCATGGCCCAACAGATACGCAGTATTTT. It specifies CSASTHGPTDTQYF.